This TCR beta chain was identified during a study of cytomegalovirus exposure and HLA in healthy donors. Study-level information: Researchers found that roughly 81% of around 400 genotyped donors fell within the Caucasian-associated ancestry cluster. Study-wide points: Reports indicated that the classifier achieved high specificity and sensitivity in diagnosing cytomegalovirus status.

Notes on this clone: Its target is not known.

Healthy bone marrow donors made up the donors. V lost 10 bases, J lost 5 bases, and 13 bases lay in between. This CDR3 contains 12 residues. The germline V gene has CDR1 ENHRY and CDR2 SYGVKD. The PCR used 60 Vbeta and 13 Jbeta primers. Produced via immunoSEQ multiplex PCR; TCRdb's table is partial and in-frame only. The sample has around 160,000 clones, approximately 77% seen once. This receptor was taken from a man in his fifties or sixties in good health and CMV-seropositive. The rearrangement joins TRBV10-3 to TRBJ2-3; possibly TRBD2 for D (6 bases). Sequencing was performed on PBMCs. CDR3 nucleotides: TGTGCCACGACTAGGAGCCTAGATACGCAGTATTTT. This codes for CATTRSLDTQYF.